This entry lists 22 T cell receptor beta chains sequenced from one sample in a study of Ad26.COV2.S vaccination and SARS-CoV-2 variants. TCRdb keeps only in-frame clones here, not all; method: immunoSEQ multiplex PCR. The table has some 640,000 clones, roughly 90% seen once; the top ten hold roughly 1.5%. The treatment was: some 20 received Ad26.COV2.S at low or high dose, single or two shots; several received placebo; per-sample allocation not given. After the first vaccine or placebo injection, samples were drawn on day 63. Here the sequenced sample was peripheral blood, taken in a trial of Ad26.COV2.S vaccine versus placebo. The receptors come from a person between 18 and 65 years old who received the Ad26.COV2.S COVID-19 vaccine or a placebo.

On this clone itself: The germline gene is not matched at one end of the junction; a read error may be the cause. The chain uses TRBV6-2 or TRBV6-3 and TRBJ2-1; D gene uncertain. The CDR3 contains 12 residues. Per the germline V gene, CDR1 is MNHEY and CDR2 is SVGEGT. CDR3 protein: CASSSLYNEQFF. The CDR3 nucleotides are TGTGCCAGCAGTTCCCTCTACAACGAGCAGTTCTTC.

The rearrangement uses TRBV7-3 and TRBJ2-7; the match to TRBD1 covers 10 bases. Germline lookup yields CDR1 SGHTA and CDR2 FQGTGA. This CDR3 comprises 14 residues. Trimming at V came to 5 bases and at J to 6 bases, leaving 7 bases not matched to a gene. The CDR3 DNA is TGTGCCAGCAGCCCGCGGACAGGGGGTAGCGAGCAGTACTTC. Protein product: CASSPRTGGSEQYF. Filled out from reference TRBV7-3 and TRBJ2-7, the complete variable domain reads GAGVSQTPSNKVTEKGKYVELRCDPISGHTALYWYRQSLGQGPEFLIYFQGTGAADDSGLPNDRFFAVRPEGSVSTLKIQRTERGDSAVYLCASSPRTGGSEQYFGPGTRLTVT.

The genes are TRBV24-1 and TRBJ2-1, with a possible D match to TRBD2 (6 bases). V was shortened by 5 bases and J by 10 bases, with 14 bases between the two germline ends. In germline, CDR1 is KGHDR, CDR2 SFDVKD. This CDR3 is built from 13 residues. The DNA of the CDR3 is TGTGCCACCAGTGGTCTAGTGGCGGGGGAGCAGTTCTTC. This encodes CATSGLVAGEQFF.

The chain couples TRBV2 to TRBJ2-4, with D unresolved. The CDR3 length is 15 residues. Germline values: CDR1 SNHLY, CDR2 FYNNEI. V was cut by 0 bases and J by 4 bases, with 10 bases left in between. As DNA, the CDR3 is TGTGCCAGCAGTGAAGCGGAGACACCAAAAAACATTCAGTACTTC. It specifies CASSEAETPKNIQYF. Full variable domain (outside the CDR3, taken from reference TRBV2 and TRBJ2-4): EPEVTQTPSHQVTQMGQEVILRCVPISNHLYFYWYRQILGQKVEFLVSFYNNEISEKSEIFDDQFSVERPDGSNFTLKIRSTKLEDSAMYFCASSEAETPKNIQYFGAGTRLSVL.

This chain links TRBV11-3 with TRBJ1-1, with D uncertain. The V and J ends lost 0 bases and 11 bases respectively, with 13 bases between them. The CDR3 loop spans 13 amino acids. Germline values: CDR1 SGHNT, CDR2 YENEEA. The CDR3 here is CASSLDSHGMAFF. CDR3 sequence (DNA): TGTGCCAGCAGCTTAGATTCCCACGGAATGGCTTTCTTT.

The chain combines TRBV23-1 with TRBJ2-3, with TRBD2 matching over 9 bases. TRBV23-1 is an ORF, and what it does is uncertain. This CDR3 comprises 20 residues. V was pared by 7 bases and J by 2 bases, with 22 bases of the junction left unmatched. The CDR3 is CASILRSRVAGAPHTDTQYF. The CDR3 DNA follows: TGCGCCAGCATCCTAAGGTCAAGGGTAGCGGGAGCGCCTCACACAGATACGCAGTATTTT.

This chain links TRBV7-9 with TRBJ1-4; TRBD1 might be the D (5 bases). This CDR3 has 14 residues. V shed 0 bases and J shed 8 bases, with 10 bases lying between them. The germline CDR1 and CDR2 sequences are SEHNR and FQNEAQ (reference sequence). CDR3 region: CASSLAGQGEKLFF. The CDR3, as DNA: TGTGCCAGCAGCTTAGCCGGGCAGGGAGAAAAACTGTTTTTT.

To note about this clone: Since a far larger clone is one base different, this is likely a read error. V gene TRBV7-2 combines with J gene TRBJ1-6, with D unresolved. The germline V and J ends were trimmed by 1 base and 0 bases, with 4 bases remaining between them. Germline V gene sequence: CDR1 SGHTA, CDR2 FQGNSA. CDR3 size: 15 residues. CDR3 coding DNA: TGTGCCAGCAGCTTAGGCAGCTCCTATAATTCACCCCTCCACTTT. Translating it yields CASSLGSSYNSPLHF.

The gene calls are TRBV5-8 and TRBJ1-5; no clear D gene. V was pared by 5 bases and J by 1 base, with 13 bases between. Germline V gene sequence: CDR1 SGHTS, CDR2 YDEGEE. The CDR3 loop spans 15 amino acids. DNA for the CDR3: TGTGCCAGCAGTCCCCCGGGTGTAAGCAATCAGCCCCAGCATTTT. The encoded protein is CASSPPGVSNQPQHF.

The CDR3 nucleotides read TGTGCCAGCAGCCCCGGACAGGGGAAAGAGACCCAGTACTTC. This codes for CASSPGQGKETQYF. J is TRBJ2-5 and V is TRBV11-3; 9 bases agree with TRBD1. The CDR3 loop spans 14 amino acids. Germline loops: CDR1 SGHNT, CDR2 YENEEA. J lost 3 bases, V lost 5 bases, and 4 bases had no gene match.

The chain couples TRBV7-8 to TRBJ2-7; D gene ambiguous. CDR1 is SGHVS, CDR2 FQNEAQ, per germline. The CDR3 totals 13 residues. With 1 base removed from V and 0 bases from J, the gap between germline ends came to 4 bases. CDR3: CASSLGPSYEQYF. Written as DNA, the CDR3 is TGTGCCAGCAGCTTAGGCCCCTCCTACGAGCAGTACTTC.

The rearrangement uses TRBV4-2 and TRBJ2-7, with TRBD2 matching over 10 bases. The CDR3 sequence is 16 residues long. Germline CDR1 LGHNA, CDR2 YNFKEQ. J lost 4 bases, V lost 2 bases, and 8 bases had no gene match. CDR3 residues: CASSQSSGSIDYEQYF. CDR3 DNA sequence: TGTGCCAGCAGCCAATCTAGCGGGAGCATTGATTACGAGCAGTACTTC.

The chain joins TRBV5-1 to TRBJ1-3; D is uncertain. The CDR3 runs 16 residues. Germline loops: CDR1 SGHRS, CDR2 YFSETQ. Trimming shortened V by 0 bases and J by 0 bases, and 10 bases separated the two germline ends. CDR3 coding DNA: TGCGCCAGCAGCTTGGCAGACCAAGGCTCTGGAAACACCATATATTTT. As protein: CASSLADQGSGNTIYF. Full variable domain (missing parts from reference TRBV5-1 and TRBJ1-3): KAGVTQTPRYLIKTRGQQVTLSCSPISGHRSVSWYQQTPGQGLQFLFEYFSETQRNKGNFPGRFSGRQFSNSRSEMNVSTLELGDSALYLCASSLADQGSGNTIYFGEGSWLTVV.

The chain uses TRBV5-4 and TRBJ2-7; D remains unclear. In germline, CDR1 is SGHNT, CDR2 YYREEE (reference sequence). The CDR3 has 13 amino acids. The V end was cut by 6 bases, the J end by 0 bases, with 10 bases between. The CDR3 nucleotides are TGTGCCAGCACCGGCGGTACCTCCTACGAGCAGTACTTC. Its protein product is CASTGGTSYEQYF.

In its sample, this clone was seen once. This chain uses TRBV6-5 with TRBJ1-5; the D is unclear. The CDR3 totals 13 residues. The V and J ends lost 4 bases and 4 bases respectively, with 8 bases between them. Germline loops: CDR1 MNHEY, CDR2 SVGAGI. CDR3 sequence reads: CASSFRANQPQHF. Here the CDR3 DNA reads TGTGCCAGCAGTTTCCGGGCTAATCAGCCCCAGCATTTT.

As concerns this clone: The junction and the germline gene differ at one end; a read error may be behind it. The chain recombines TRBV3-1 (or the pseudogene TRBV3-2) with TRBJ1-3; D is unresolved. This CDR3 spans 13 amino acids. Germline assignment: CDR1 LGHDT and CDR2 YNNKEL (reference sequence). The CDR3 region is CASSPIAGNTIYF. CDR3 DNA: TGTGCCAGCAGCCCCATTGCTGGGAACACCATATATTTT.

V is TRBV11-2 and J is TRBJ2-3; TRBD2 matches 7 bases. The length of the CDR3 is 15 residues. Trimming at V came to 2 bases and at J to 3 bases, leaving 5 bases not matched to a gene. Germline loops: CDR1 SGHAT, CDR2 FQNNGV. For the CDR3, the DNA is TGTGCCAGCAGCTTAAACAGCGGGGCGACAGATACGCAGTATTTT. Its translation is CASSLNSGATDTQYF.

The chain has TRBV11-3 and TRBJ2-5, with D hard to call. Germline values: CDR1 SGHNT, CDR2 YENEEA. This CDR3 has 15 residues. V was cut by 3 bases and J by 5 bases, with 16 bases left in between. The CDR3 sequence: CASSFSSGLGETQYF. Here the CDR3 DNA reads TGTGCCAGCAGCTTTTCCTCAGGTTTGGGGGAGACCCAGTACTTC.

The chain carries TRBV5-4 and TRBJ1-6; D is perhaps TRBD1 (5 bases). V was cut by 1 base and J by 13 bases, with 12 bases left in between. This CDR3 region has 13 residues. From germline, CDR1 is SGHNT and CDR2 YYREEE (reference sequence). The CDR3, as DNA: TGTGCCAGCAGCTTGCTCGGGGAGGGGCCCCTCCACTTT. Translated, it gives CASSLLGEGPLHF.

This chain joins TRBV7-3 and TRBJ2-7; 8 bases fit TRBD1. CDR3 length: 15 amino acids. The J segment lost 2 bases and the V segment lost 5 bases, leaving 8 bases of the junction unmatched. Germline CDR1 reads SGHTA; CDR2 reads FQGTGA. DNA of the CDR3: TGTGCCAGCAGCCAAGGCCCGACAGGGGCCTACGAGCAGTACTTC. It specifies CASSQGPTGAYEQYF.

V is TRBV7-9 and J is TRBJ1-2; D unclear. The CDR3 sequence is 15 residues long. Trimming left V 0 bases short and J 7 bases short, with 15 bases between. CDR1 SEHNR and CDR2 FQNEAQ come from the germline V gene (reference sequence). The CDR3 DNA follows: TGTGCCAGCAGCTTAGCAGACGGGATCCTTACTGGCTACACCTTC. It encodes CASSLADGILTGYTF.

The chain has TRBV10-3 and TRBJ1-4; D possibly corresponds to TRBD1 (5 bases). V was trimmed by 0 bases and J by 5 bases, leaving 10 bases between them. CDR1 and CDR2 from the germline V gene are ENHRY and SYGVKD. The CDR3 has 15 residues. The CDR3 nucleotides read TGTGCCATCAGTGAGTCCTCAGGGTTGAATGAAAAACTGTTTTTT. Its translation is CAISESSGLNEKLFF.